The subject of this entry is one T cell receptor (beta chain). Its antigen is not known. The data stem from a study of graft-versus-host responses after intestinal transplantation. Study at large: Every transplant recipient was induced with anti-thymocyte globulin, then maintained on tacrolimus and steroids for roughly 3 years. General observations from the study: Marrow from the recipient contained GvH clones, some of which had appeared first in ileum or blood.

This CDR3 contains 14 residues. V shed 3 bases and J 4 bases; nucleotides not matched to a gene: 1. CDR1 MNHEY and CDR2 SMNVEV come from the germline V gene (reference sequence). The table came from immunoSEQ multiplex PCR; TCRdb's copy has only in-frame clones and leaves some out. The sample gives tens of thousands of clones, roughly 80% of which show up once; approximately 20% is in the top ten. This chain uses TRBV27 with TRBJ2-1, with 9 bases matching TRBD2. Sequenced material: unstimulated CD8+ T cells sorted from spleen or lymph node cells, taken before intestinal transplant. This sequence was found in a human donor who received an intestinal transplant. The CDR3 spells CASSLAGGYNEQFF. CDR3 nucleotides: TGTGCCAGCAGTTTGGCGGGAGGGTACAATGAGCAGTTCTTC.